The 13 T cell receptor beta chains given below trace back to one sample, sequenced in a study of T-cell reconstitution after alpha-beta-depleted transplantation in children. Using unique molecular identifiers, the investigators prepared the TCRbeta library. TCRdb passed the PCR reads through MiXCR, listing each CDR3 protein once. Of hundreds of thousands of distinct CDR3 sequences listed, 10% to 15% are singletons. Source: PBMCs, mostly from graft donor cells, taken 360 days after TCRalphabeta/CD19-depleted stem cell transplant. The receptors stem from a male patient aged 10 to 17 who had a stem cell transplant for acute myeloid leukemia, so the T cells may come from the graft donor.

The V gene is TRBV20-1, the J gene TRBJ2-7; TRBD2 might be the D (5 bases). The CDR3 is 14 amino acids. Trimming shortened V by 0 bases and J by 4 bases, and 13 bases separated the two germline ends. Germline V lookup: CDR1 DFQATT, CDR2 SNEGSKA (reference sequence). The chain's CDR3 is CSARDITSLYEQYF. The CDR3 nucleotides read TGCAGTGCTAGAGATATCACTAGTCTATACGAGCAGTACTTC.

The chain combines TRBV24-1 with TRBJ2-7; TRBD2 is a possible D gene (6 bases). CDR1 and CDR2 from the germline V gene are KGHDR and SFDVKD. The length of the CDR3 is 14 residues. V was cut by 5 bases and J by 0 bases, with 10 bases left in between. The CDR3 DNA follows: TGTGCCACCAGTGTTGGGGGGAACTCCTACGAGCAGTACTTC. This sequence encodes CATSVGGNSYEQYF.

On this clonotype: A single base separates this from a much larger clone, so it may be a read error. DNA of the CDR3: TGTGCCAACAGTGCCGGACAGGTCCATTTTAAAAACATTCAGTACTTC. This codes for CANSAGQVHFKNIQYF. The chain is built from TRBV28 and TRBJ2-4; 7 bases are a match to TRBD1. This CDR3 region has 16 residues. Germline CDR1 is MDHEN and CDR2 is SYDVKM.

This sequence joins TRBV5-1 and TRBJ2-2, with D maybe TRBD2 (6 bases). The CDR3 covers 16 residues. Trimming took 2 bases from V and 3 from J, leaving 14 bases between them. The germline gives CDR1 SGHRS, CDR2 YFSETQ. CDR3 in amino acids: CASSLLAGIDTGELFF. In DNA form, the CDR3 reads TGCGCCAGCAGCTTACTAGCCGGGATAGACACCGGGGAGCTGTTTTTT.

This clonotype was picked up a small number of times. The CDR3 reads CASSQFINTGFIGTYEQYF. DNA for the CDR3: TGTGCCAGCAGCCAATTCATAAATACAGGTTTCATAGGAACCTACGAGCAGTACTTC. J is TRBJ2-7 and V is TRBV14, with a possible D match to TRBD1 (5 bases). Deletions cut 2 bases from V and 2 bases from J, with 25 bases between. This CDR3 comprises 19 residues. Germline V lookup: CDR1 SGHDN, CDR2 FVKESK. Drawing the rest from reference TRBV14 and TRBJ2-7, the complete variable domain is EAGVTQFPSHSVIEKGQTVTLRCDPISGHDNLYWYRRVMGKEIKFLLHFVKESKQDESGMPNNRFLAERTGGTYSTLKVQPAELEDSGVYFCASSQFINTGFIGTYEQYFGPGTRLTVT.

The sample holds many counts of this clonotype. The J gene is TRBJ2-1, the V gene TRBV15, with 8 bases aligning to TRBD2. With V trimmed by 6 bases and J by 8 bases, 9 bases remained unmatched. Germline CDR1 and CDR2: LNHNV and YYDKDF (reference sequence). This CDR3 is built from 14 residues. The CDR3 DNA reads as TGTGCCACCAGAATCCAGCGGGAGCGGGATGAGCAGTTCTTC. Translating it yields CATRIQRERDEQFF.

At least ten counts were recorded for this clonotype. This chain connects TRBV6-5 to TRBJ2-3; possibly TRBD1 for D (5 bases). CDR1 and CDR2 from the germline V gene are MNHEY and SVGAGI. The CDR3 runs 15 residues. V lost 4 bases and J 6 bases, leaving 17 bases between the germline ends. The CDR3 loop is CASSFKTRAGDTQYF. Here the CDR3 DNA reads TGTGCCAGCAGTTTCAAGACTCGTGCAGGGGATACGCAGTATTTT.

This clonotype was detected only a few times. The chain has TRBV19 and TRBJ2-3; 11 bases are a match to TRBD2. V lost 4 bases, J lost 6 bases, and 9 bases stayed unmatched. This CDR3 is built from 16 residues. Per germline, CDR1 LNHDA and CDR2 SQIVND (reference sequence). In nucleotides, the CDR3 is TGTGCCAGTAGTAATCCCACTAGCGGGAGTCACGATACGCAGTATTTT. Amino acid sequence: CASSNPTSGSHDTQYF.

Many counts were recorded for this clonotype. This sequence joins TRBV28 and TRBJ1-1; D is ambiguous. Trimming pared 2 bases from V and 1 base from J, leaving 8 bases between. The CDR3 sequence is 14 residues long. Germline V gives CDR1 MDHEN, CDR2 SYDVKM. The CDR3: CASSLGGKNTEAFF. The CDR3 region has the DNA TGTGCCAGCAGTTTAGGAGGGAAGAACACTGAAGCTTTCTTT.

About this clonotype itself: Relative to the germline gene, one junction end is altered; a read error may explain this. The genes are TRBV9 and TRBJ1-3; perhaps TRBD1 as D (5 bases). CDR3 length equals 15 residues. CDR1 and CDR2 (germline): SGDLS, YYNGEE. For the CDR3, the DNA is TGTGGCAGCAGCGTAGGGACTGTCTCTGGAAACACCATATATTTT. Protein sequence: CGSSVGTVSGNTIYF.

V usage is TRBV5-4 and J usage is TRBJ2-3; 8 nucleotides align to TRBD2. Germline values: CDR1 SGHNT, CDR2 YYREEE (reference sequence). The CDR3 is made up of 14 amino acids. The V segment lost 4 bases and the J segment 5 bases; nucleotides outside the gene matches: 6. The CDR3: CASSLGLAEDTQYF. The CDR3 bases are TGTGCCAGCAGCCTTGGACTAGCCGAAGATACGCAGTATTTT.

This clonotype came up a few times. The DNA of the CDR3 is TGTGCCAGCAGTTACAGGGATGAGACCTACAATGAGCAGTTCTTC. Translated, it gives CASSYRDETYNEQFF. This sequence joins TRBV6-2 or TRBV6-3 and TRBJ2-1, with D hard to call. V was cut by 2 bases and J by 2 bases, with 10 bases left in between. From germline, CDR1 is MNHEY and CDR2 SVGEGT. The CDR3 is made up of 15 amino acids.

Many counts were recorded for this clonotype. The rearrangement uses TRBV6-5 and TRBJ1-4, with D possibly being TRBD1 (5 bases). V dropped 2 bases and J dropped 6 bases, with 13 bases sitting between them. Looked up from germline, CDR1 is MNHEY and CDR2 is SVGAGI. This CDR3 is 15 amino acids long. CDR3 nucleotides: TGTGCCAGCAGTTACGATGTCGGGACGGATGAAAAACTGTTTTTT. Translated, it gives CASSYDVGTDEKLFF.